Shown below are 10 T cell receptor beta chains from a single sample sequenced in a study of response to subunit inactivated influenza vaccine. MiXCR, run by TCRdb on the RT-PCR reads, gives a single entry per CDR3 protein. The sample has about 620,000 distinct CDR3 sequences, 12% seen once; the top ten hold 10%. The material sequenced was PBMCs from blood, taken on the day of vaccination. The receptors originated from a man aged 50-59 years who received an inactivated influenza vaccine.

This rearrangement joins TRBV28 to TRBJ2-3, with 8 bases fitting TRBD2. V lost 3 bases and J lost 9; bases outside the gene matches: 2. Per the germline V gene, CDR1 is MDHEN and CDR2 is SYDVKM. The CDR3 is 12 amino acids. CDR3 residues: CASSFRGGTQYF. CDR3 nucleotide sequence: TGTGCCAGCAGTTTTCGGGGGGGAACGCAGTATTTT.

This rearrangement joins TRBV20-1 to TRBJ2-1, with 8 bases identical to TRBD2. CDR3 size: 17 residues. CDR1 DFQATT and CDR2 SNEGSKA come from the germline V gene (reference sequence). V gave up 0 bases and J gave up 0 bases; unmatched junction bases: 7. In DNA form, the CDR3 reads TGCAGTGCTAGAGATTCTAGCGGGTCCAGCTCCTACAATGAGCAGTTCTTC. Residues: CSARDSSGSSSYNEQFF.

The genes are TRBV5-1 and TRBJ2-5, with 14 bases fitting TRBD2. CDR1 and CDR2 from the germline V gene are SGHRS and YFSETQ. With 3 bases clipped from V and 5 bases from J, the junction kept 9 bases outside the gene matches. CDR3 length: 17 amino acids. The CDR3 loop is CASSSGLAGVFGETQYF. DNA for the CDR3: TGCGCCAGCAGCTCGGGACTAGCGGGAGTCTTTGGTGAGACCCAGTACTTC.

The chain employs TRBV29-1 and TRBJ2-7, with TRBD2 matching 8 bases. Germline CDR1 and CDR2: SQVTM and ANQGSEA. V gave up 5 bases and J gave up 3 bases; unmatched junction bases: 6. CDR3 length: 13 residues. The CDR3 DNA reads TGCAGCGTTTTGAGCGGGAGCGGCTACGAGCAGTACTTC. It codes for CSVLSGSGYEQYF.

This clonotype was recorded many times. The rearrangement uses TRBV10-2 and TRBJ2-3; weak D call: TRBD2 (8 bases). V was clipped by 0 bases and J by 0 bases, with 16 bases between them. The length of the CDR3 is 18 residues. Germline V gene lookup returns CDR1 WSHSY and CDR2 SAAADI. This CDR3 is CASSESTGLAGSTDTQYF. CDR3 coding DNA: TGCGCCAGCAGTGAGTCGACAGGGTTAGCGGGGAGCACAGATACGCAGTATTTT.

This clonotype was seen only a few times. The V gene is TRBV20-1, the J gene TRBJ1-2; no clear D. The ends were cut back, 0 bases at V and 2 bases at J, with 13 bases in the middle. The CDR3 runs to 15 residues. The germline CDR1 and CDR2 sequences are DFQATT and SNEGSKA (reference sequence). Written as DNA, the CDR3 is TGCAGTGCTAGAGATGACGGGGTCGGAAACTATGGCTACACCTTC. It is translated as CSARDDGVGNYGYTF.

This clonotype occurred a few times. The V and J genes are TRBV12-3 or TRBV12-4 and TRBJ2-7; D might be TRBD1 or TRBD2, each matching 5 bases. The germline V and J ends were trimmed by 4 bases and 3 bases, with 19 bases remaining between them. CDR3 length: 16 amino acids. The chain's CDR3 is CASSSFTSGLGYEQYF. For the CDR3, the DNA is TGTGCCAGCAGTTCCTTCACCTCGGGGCTTGGCTACGAGCAGTACTTC.

This clonotype was observed at least ten times. The chain employs TRBV12-3 or TRBV12-4 and TRBJ2-4, with unresolved D. There are 12 residues in the CDR3. The V end was cut by 3 bases, the J end by 6 bases, with 6 bases between. The CDR3 is CASSLISNIQYF. CDR3 coding DNA: TGTGCCAGCAGTTTGATTTCAAACATTCAGTACTTC.

On this clonotype: Since a much larger clone is just one base distant, this may be a read error. The V gene is TRBV20-1, the J gene TRBJ2-1; the D gene is possibly TRBD1 (6 bases). Germline CDR1 DFQATT, CDR2 SNEGSKA (reference sequence). The CDR3 loop spans 14 amino acids. V gave up 4 bases and J gave up 0 bases, with 10 bases separating them. The CDR3 loop reads CSAKVGGSYNEQFF. DNA for the CDR3: TGCAGTGCTAAAGTAGGGGGCTCCTACAATGAGCAGTTCTTC.

The rearrangement uses TRBV7-9 and TRBJ2-1; 9 positions match TRBD2. CDR3 length equals 16 residues. Trimming cost V 5 bases and J 5 bases; bases outside gene matches: 10. Looked up from germline, CDR1 is SEHNR and CDR2 is FQNEAQ (reference sequence). This CDR3 reads CASSPPGLAPDNEQFF. CDR3 nucleotide sequence: TGTGCCAGCAGCCCACCGGGACTAGCACCGGACAATGAGCAGTTCTTC.